The 7 T cell receptor beta chains reported below all come from one sample, sequenced in a study of T cells after yellow fever vaccination. Using its own MiXCR run on the 5' RACE reads, TCRdb lists one record per CDR3 protein. The repertoire holds approximately 600,000 distinct CDR3 sequences, with around 12% as singletons. Sequenced here: PBMCs, sampled on the day of the yellow fever booster vaccination. The receptors stem from a young man who received the YFV17D yellow fever vaccine.

The chain joins TRBV27 to TRBJ1-1; possibly TRBD1 for D (5 bases). The length of the CDR3 is 13 residues. Germline CDR1 reads MNHEY; CDR2 reads SMNVEV (reference sequence). The V gene lost 4 bases and the J gene lost 7 bases, with 13 bases spanning the gap. This CDR3 reads CASSSPGPGEAFF. The DNA for the CDR3 is TGTGCCAGCAGTTCTCCGGGGCCCGGTGAAGCTTTCTTT.

This chain links TRBV7-2 with TRBJ1-3, with D unclear. The length of the CDR3 is 15 residues. V lost 3 bases, J lost 0 bases, and 9 bases lay in between. Germline CDR1 reads SGHTA; CDR2 reads FQGNSA. CDR3 sequence reads: CASSFPRISGNTIYF. Here the CDR3 DNA reads TGTGCCAGCAGCTTTCCCAGGATCTCTGGAAACACCATATATTTT.

J is TRBJ1-1 and V is TRBV6-2 or TRBV6-3; possible D gene TRBD1, 6 bases. The V gene's germline CDR1 is MNHEY and CDR2 SVGEGT. Trimming removed 10 bases at V and 1 base at J, with 22 bases between. The CDR3 sequence is 16 residues long. The CDR3 loop is CATGTWGAAPNTEAFF. The CDR3 region has the DNA TGTGCCACCGGGACGTGGGGGGCGGCCCCGAACACTGAAGCTTTCTTT.

The J gene is TRBJ1-1, the V gene TRBV12-3 or TRBV12-4; maybe TRBD1 (5 bases). Between the trimmed V and J ends, which lost 7 bases and 8 bases, there was a span of 17 bases. The CDR3 loop spans 13 amino acids. In DNA form, the CDR3 reads TGTGCCAGCAAGCCGGGACCGGGAGGCGAAGCTTTCTTT. Protein product: CASKPGPGGEAFF.

This clonotype was recorded a few times. The rearrangement uses TRBV20-1 and TRBJ2-4; D remains unclear. The CDR3 covers 15 residues. V was shortened by 6 bases and J by 1 base, with 16 bases between the two germline ends. Looked up from germline, CDR1 is DFQATT and CDR2 is SNEGSKA (reference sequence). The CDR3 spells CSATKEMGAKNIQYF. The CDR3 DNA follows: TGCAGTGCCACCAAGGAGATGGGGGCCAAAAACATTCAGTACTTC.

The CDR3 region has the DNA TGTGCCAGCAGCCTCCCAGCGGGAGGGGATACGCAGTATTTT. Its protein is CASSLPAGGDTQYF. The V call is TRBV7-6, the J call TRBJ2-3; 10 bases agree with TRBD2. V shed 5 bases, J shed 6 bases, and the junction held 5 bases outside the gene matches. This CDR3 is 14 amino acids long. Germline assignment: CDR1 SGHVS and CDR2 FNYEAQ. Variable domain in full (rest from reference TRBV7-6 and TRBJ2-3): GAGVSQSPRYKVTKRGQDVALRCDPISGHVSLYWYRQALGQGPEFLTYFNYEAQQDKSGLPNDRFSAERPEGSISTLTIQRTEQRDSAMYRCASSLPAGGDTQYFGPGTRLTVL.

This clonotype was recorded a few times. The rearrangement joins TRBV11-2 to TRBJ2-6, with TRBD1 matching over 7 bases. V gave up 1 base and J gave up 0 bases; unmatched junction bases: 6. In germline, CDR1 is SGHAT, CDR2 FQNNGV. This CDR3 region has 18 residues. This CDR3 is CASSLVVGQISGANVLTF. CDR3 sequence (DNA): TGTGCCAGCAGCTTAGTAGTGGGACAGATCTCTGGGGCCAACGTCCTGACTTTC.